The rows below give T cell receptor beta chains drawn from one sample of a study of T cells in Graves' hyperthyroidism and ophthalmopathy. From the multiplex PCR reads, TCRdb called clonotypes with MiXCR, one entry per CDR3 protein. This table has hundreds of thousands of distinct CDR3 sequences, about 15% appearing once. The sequenced sample consisted of blood. The receptors here all came from a woman aged 40 to 50 with Graves' ophthalmopathy. CDR3s include the opening cysteine and the closing phenylalanine or tryptophan. Fields, in order: clone size, CDR3 length, D gene, J gene, V gene, CDR3 protein, CDR3 DNA. D genes are given only for firm matches. The listing skips clone size in some rows; elsewhere it reads once, few, many or a size class.

clone_size: .
cdr3_length: 16
d_call: .
j_call: TRBJ1-1
v_call: TRBV6-2/TRBV6-3
cdr3_aa: CASSYSSGLLNTEAFF
cdr3_nt: TGTGCCAGCAGTTACTCTAGCGGGTTATTGAACACTGAAGCTTTCTTT

clone_size: many
cdr3_length: 11
d_call: .
j_call: TRBJ1-2
v_call: TRBV6-5
cdr3_aa: CASDYGYGYTF
cdr3_nt: TGTGCCAGCGATTATGGCTATGGCTACACCTTC

clone_size: .
cdr3_length: 15
d_call: .
j_call: TRBJ2-5
v_call: TRBV11-2
cdr3_aa: CASSFTQGIGETQYF
cdr3_nt: TGTGCCAGCAGCTTTACCCAGGGGATCGGAGAGACCCAGTACTTC

clone_size: .
cdr3_length: 13
d_call: .
j_call: TRBJ1-1
v_call: TRBV18
cdr3_aa: CASSPAGRTEAFF
cdr3_nt: TGTGCCAGCTCACCTGCAGGGCGGACTGAAGCTTTCTTT

clone_size: many
cdr3_length: 17
d_call: .
j_call: TRBJ1-3
v_call: TRBV28
cdr3_aa: CASSPPGQASSGNTIYF
cdr3_nt: TGTGCCAGCAGCCCACCGGGACAAGCGAGCTCTGGAAACACCATATATTTT

clone_size: .
cdr3_length: 16
d_call: TRBD2
j_call: TRBJ2-5
v_call: TRBV28
cdr3_aa: CASSPSSGPPKETQYF
cdr3_nt: TGTGCCAGCAGTCCCTCTAGCGGGCCGCCGAAAGAGACCCAGTACTTC

clone_size: many
cdr3_length: 15
d_call: TRBD1
j_call: TRBJ1-1
v_call: TRBV7-9
cdr3_aa: CASSVRQGAVTEAFF
cdr3_nt: TGTGCCAGCAGCGTAAGACAGGGGGCTGTCACTGAAGCTTTCTTT

clone_size: .
cdr3_length: 15
d_call: .
j_call: TRBJ2-5
v_call: TRBV6-1
cdr3_aa: CASSEDGRAWETQYF
cdr3_nt: TGTGCCAGCAGTGAAGATGGTAGGGCTTGGGAGACCCAGTACTTC

clone_size: few
cdr3_length: 13
d_call: .
j_call: TRBJ1-2
v_call: TRBV6-1
cdr3_aa: CASRLTGYYGYTF
cdr3_nt: TGTGCCAGCAGGTTGACAGGTTACTATGGCTACACCTTC

clone_size: few
cdr3_length: 15
d_call: TRBD1
j_call: TRBJ2-2
v_call: TRBV18
cdr3_aa: CASSKDRSNTGELFF
cdr3_nt: TGTGCCAGCTCAAAGGACAGGTCCAACACCGGGGAGCTGTTTTTT

clone_size: .
cdr3_length: 14
d_call: .
j_call: TRBJ2-7
v_call: TRBV6-1
cdr3_aa: CASSADRFSYEQYF
cdr3_nt: TGTGCCAGCAGTGCCGACAGGTTCTCCTACGAGCAGTACTTC

clone_size: .
cdr3_length: 19
d_call: TRBD2
j_call: TRBJ2-5
v_call: TRBV15
cdr3_aa: CATSRPPGTSGVYQETQYF
cdr3_nt: TGTGCCACCAGCAGACCTCCTGGGACTAGCGGGGTGTACCAAGAGACCCAGTACTTC

clone_size: many
cdr3_length: 15
d_call: .
j_call: TRBJ1-5
v_call: TRBV28
cdr3_aa: CASSFTLGREGPQHF
cdr3_nt: TGTGCCAGCAGCTTTACCCTGGGTAGGGAAGGACCCCAGCATTTT

clone_size: many
cdr3_length: 14
d_call: .
j_call: TRBJ1-4
v_call: TRBV2
cdr3_aa: CASRRTNYGEKLFF
cdr3_nt: TGTGCCAGCCGGCGGACAAACTACGGGGAAAAACTGTTTTTT

clone_size: .
cdr3_length: 14
d_call: .
j_call: TRBJ2-5
v_call: TRBV6-1
cdr3_aa: CASSQGPSQETQYF
cdr3_nt: TGTGCCAGCAGTCAGGGACCCTCCCAAGAGACCCAGTACTTC

clone_size: many
cdr3_length: 16
d_call: TRBD1
j_call: TRBJ1-1
v_call: TRBV11-2
cdr3_aa: CASSSSDRRYSTEAFF
cdr3_nt: TGTGCCAGCAGCTCCTCGGACAGGAGATACAGCACTGAAGCTTTCTTT

clone_size: many
cdr3_length: 16
d_call: .
j_call: TRBJ2-5
v_call: TRBV3-1
cdr3_aa: CASSHWAGRGSETQYF
cdr3_nt: TGTGCCAGCAGCCACTGGGCCGGGAGAGGGTCAGAGACCCAGTACTTC

clone_size: many
cdr3_length: 14
d_call: .
j_call: TRBJ1-2
v_call: TRBV28
cdr3_aa: CTSSPPPGFYGYTF
cdr3_nt: TGTACCAGCAGTCCGCCTCCAGGTTTCTATGGCTACACCTTC

clone_size: many
cdr3_length: 16
d_call: TRBD1
j_call: TRBJ1-5
v_call: TRBV5-1
cdr3_aa: CASSPFPGQSNQPQHF
cdr3_nt: TGCGCCAGCAGCCCCTTCCCGGGACAGAGCAATCAGCCCCAGCATTTT

clone_size: .
cdr3_length: 16
d_call: .
j_call: TRBJ1-6
v_call: TRBV20-1
cdr3_aa: CSARDLSRANNSPLHF
cdr3_nt: TGCAGTGCTAGAGATCTATCCCGTGCAAATAATTCACCCCTCCACTTT

clone_size: .
cdr3_length: 18
d_call: .
j_call: TRBJ1-4
v_call: TRBV12-3/TRBV12-4
cdr3_aa: CASSLRIGGRSGNEKLFF
cdr3_nt: TGTGCCAGCAGTTTAAGGATCGGGGGGCGCTCGGGTAATGAAAAACTGTTTTTT

clone_size: .
cdr3_length: 15
d_call: .
j_call: TRBJ2-5
v_call: TRBV28
cdr3_aa: CASSFSGPVQETQYF
cdr3_nt: TGTGCCAGCAGTTTCTCAGGGCCTGTACAAGAGACCCAGTACTTC

clone_size: .
cdr3_length: 13
d_call: .
j_call: TRBJ2-7
v_call: TRBV6-1
cdr3_aa: CASIVGQTYEQYF
cdr3_nt: TGTGCCAGTATAGTGGGACAAACCTACGAGCAGTACTTC

clone_size: .
cdr3_length: 15
d_call: TRBD2
j_call: TRBJ2-7
v_call: TRBV28
cdr3_aa: CASSVIAGALSEQYF
cdr3_nt: TGTGCCAGCAGTGTAATAGCGGGAGCTTTGAGCGAGCAGTACTTC

clone_size: many
cdr3_length: 14
d_call: .
j_call: TRBJ1-2
v_call: TRBV30
cdr3_aa: CAWSADPSYYGYTF
cdr3_nt: TGTGCCTGGAGTGCCGACCCCAGTTACTATGGCTACACCTTC

clone_size: .
cdr3_length: 18
d_call: .
j_call: TRBJ2-7
v_call: TRBV15
cdr3_aa: CATSSRRGVTRGSYEKYF
cdr3_nt: TGTGCCACCAGCAGCAGACGGGGTGTTACCAGAGGCAGTTACGAGAAGTACTTC

clone_size: many
cdr3_length: 18
d_call: TRBD2
j_call: TRBJ2-6
v_call: TRBV7-8
cdr3_aa: CASSKGLAGLSGTNVLTF
cdr3_nt: TGTGCCAGCAGCAAGGGACTAGCGGGGCTCTCTGGGACCAACGTCCTGACTTTC

clone_size: many
cdr3_length: 16
d_call: .
j_call: TRBJ1-5
v_call: TRBV20-1
cdr3_aa: CSAIPTQPNSNQPQHF
cdr3_nt: TGCAGTGCCATCCCCACCCAACCCAATAGCAATCAGCCCCAGCATTTT

clone_size: .
cdr3_length: 15
d_call: .
j_call: TRBJ2-7
v_call: TRBV6-5
cdr3_aa: CTSSYSTGGAYEQYF
cdr3_nt: TGTACCAGCAGTTACTCGACAGGCGGCGCCTACGAGCAGTACTTC

clone_size: few
cdr3_length: 15
d_call: TRBD2
j_call: TRBJ2-2
v_call: TRBV3-1
cdr3_aa: CASSQGLAYTGELFF
cdr3_nt: TGTGCCAGCAGCCAAGGACTAGCTTACACCGGGGAGCTGTTTTTT

clone_size: many
cdr3_length: 14
d_call: .
j_call: TRBJ2-7
v_call: TRBV12-3/TRBV12-4
cdr3_aa: CASSLGDVRVEQYF
cdr3_nt: TGTGCCAGCAGTTTAGGGGACGTCCGGGTGGAGCAGTACTTC

clone_size: few
cdr3_length: 16
d_call: .
j_call: TRBJ2-3
v_call: TRBV29-1
cdr3_aa: CSVEDEASEGADTQYF
cdr3_nt: TGCAGCGTTGAAGACGAGGCGAGCGAGGGGGCAGATACGCAGTATTTT

clone_size: .
cdr3_length: 12
d_call: .
j_call: TRBJ1-2
v_call: TRBV29-1
cdr3_aa: CSVDDSNYGYTF
cdr3_nt: TGCAGCGTCGATGACAGTAACTATGGCTACACCTTC

clone_size: many
cdr3_length: 14
d_call: .
j_call: TRBJ1-6
v_call: TRBV6-1
cdr3_aa: CASRPGSYNSPLHF
cdr3_nt: TGTGCCAGCAGACCGGGATCTTATAATTCACCCCTCCACTTT

clone_size: many
cdr3_length: 12
d_call: .
j_call: TRBJ2-5
v_call: TRBV6-2/TRBV6-3
cdr3_aa: CASRLTGETQYF
cdr3_nt: TGTGCCAGCAGGCTGACTGGAGAGACCCAGTACTTC

clone_size: few
cdr3_length: 17
d_call: .
j_call: TRBJ1-5
v_call: TRBV12-3/TRBV12-4
cdr3_aa: CASSFARGRSSNQPQHF
cdr3_nt: TGTGCCAGCAGTTTCGCCAGGGGCAGGTCTAGCAATCAGCCCCAGCATTTT

clone_size: many
cdr3_length: 15
d_call: .
j_call: TRBJ1-1
v_call: TRBV9
cdr3_aa: CASSVGGRLNTEAFF
cdr3_nt: TGTGCCAGCAGCGTAGGTGGCAGGTTGAACACTGAAGCTTTCTTT

clone_size: many
cdr3_length: 16
d_call: TRBD1
j_call: TRBJ2-5
v_call: TRBV12-3/TRBV12-4
cdr3_aa: CASSFGTGGYVETQYF
cdr3_nt: TGTGCCAGCAGTTTTGGGACAGGGGGCTATGTGGAGACCCAGTACTTC

clone_size: many
cdr3_length: 12
d_call: .
j_call: TRBJ1-1
v_call: TRBV6-5
cdr3_aa: CASRGMNTEAFF
cdr3_nt: TGTGCCAGCAGGGGGATGAACACTGAAGCTTTCTTT

clone_size: .
cdr3_length: 15
d_call: .
j_call: TRBJ1-5
v_call: TRBV12-3/TRBV12-4
cdr3_aa: CASSLGDTVNQPQHF
cdr3_nt: TGTGCCAGCAGTTTGGGGGACACCGTCAATCAGCCCCAGCATTTT

clone_size: few
cdr3_length: 12
d_call: .
j_call: TRBJ2-7
v_call: TRBV28
cdr3_aa: CASSLMADEQYF
cdr3_nt: TGTGCCAGCAGTTTAATGGCGGACGAGCAGTACTTC

clone_size: many
cdr3_length: 15
d_call: TRBD1
j_call: TRBJ1-2
v_call: TRBV7-2
cdr3_aa: CASSYSGQGNYGYTF
cdr3_nt: TGTGCCAGCAGCTATTCGGGACAGGGGAACTATGGCTACACCTTC

clone_size: many
cdr3_length: 13
d_call: TRBD1
j_call: TRBJ2-7
v_call: TRBV10-3
cdr3_aa: CAISEDRGYEQYF
cdr3_nt: TGTGCCATCAGCGAGGACAGGGGCTACGAGCAGTACTTC

clone_size: many
cdr3_length: 16
d_call: .
j_call: TRBJ2-5
v_call: TRBV15
cdr3_aa: CATNSRQGRGGETQYF
cdr3_nt: TGTGCCACTAACTCCCGCCAGGGGCGAGGAGGAGAGACCCAGTACTTC

clone_size: few
cdr3_length: 16
d_call: TRBD1
j_call: TRBJ1-2
v_call: TRBV4-2
cdr3_aa: CANSQVTGGTDYGYTF
cdr3_nt: TGTGCCAACAGCCAAGTTACAGGGGGCACGGACTATGGCTACACCTTC

clone_size: many
cdr3_length: 13
d_call: .
j_call: TRBJ1-1
v_call: TRBV19
cdr3_aa: CASAPVGGTEAFF
cdr3_nt: TGTGCCAGTGCGCCTGTGGGTGGCACTGAAGCTTTCTTT